Following are 22 T cell receptor beta chains from one sample sequenced in a study of T-cell reconstitution after alpha-beta-depleted transplantation in children. Unique molecular identifiers featured in how the TCRbeta library was prepared. TCRdb independently ran MiXCR on the PCR reads; one entry per CDR3 protein. The sample gives 90,000 to 100,000 distinct CDR3 sequences, 20% to 25% of which show up once; about a fifth is in the top ten. Sequenced here: PBMCs, sampled before TCRalphabeta/CD19-depleted stem cell transplant. These receptors were collected from a boy between 2 and 10 years old with acute lymphoblastic leukemia, due to receive a stem cell transplant.

Only a few counts were recorded for this clonotype. The rearrangement joins TRBV7-3 to TRBJ2-1; D is undetermined. This CDR3 is 14 amino acids long. Germline CDR1 and CDR2: SGHTA and FQGTGA. Trimming pared 0 bases from V and 6 bases from J, leaving 9 bases between. The CDR3 loop reads CASSLTAASNEQFF. CDR3 nucleotide sequence: TGTGCCAGCAGCTTAACGGCCGCCTCCAATGAGCAGTTCTTC. The entire variable domain, with the rest obtained from reference TRBV7-3 and TRBJ2-1, is as follows: GAGVSQTPSNKVTEKGKYVELRCDPISGHTALYWYRQSLGQGPEFLIYFQGTGAADDSGLPNDRFFAVRPEGSVSTLKIQRTERGDSAVYLCASSLTAASNEQFFGPGTRLTVL.

This clonotype was recorded many times. V usage is TRBV5-5 and J usage is TRBJ1-2; TRBD1 is a possible D gene (5 bases). The CDR3 has 14 residues. Germline lookup yields CDR1 SGHKS and CDR2 YYEKEE (reference sequence). Trimming cost V 0 bases and J 8 bases, with 14 bases left between them. This CDR3 reads CASSLVLGEYGYTF. The CDR3 region has the DNA TGTGCCAGCAGCTTGGTGTTGGGGGAGTACGGCTACACCTTC.

This chain links TRBV6-2 or TRBV6-3 with TRBJ2-4, with 9 bases lining up with TRBD2. CDR3 length: 20 amino acids. The germline gives CDR1 MNHEY, CDR2 SVGEGT. The trim removed 0 bases at V and 2 bases at J, leaving 14 bases unmatched. CDR3 loop: CASSYSYSPSGAGTKNIQYF. CDR3 coding DNA: TGTGCCAGCAGTTACTCGTACTCTCCTAGCGGGGCCGGAACCAAAAACATTCAGTACTTC.

The chain has TRBV20-1 and TRBJ2-5, with 10 bases lining up with TRBD2. Trimming removed 0 bases from V and 7 bases from J; junction bases left unmatched: 14. The germline V gene encodes CDR1 DFQATT and CDR2 SNEGSKA (reference sequence). The CDR3 extends over 17 amino acids. CDR3 in amino acids: CSARDWLEQTSGLTQYF. DNA of the CDR3: TGCAGTGCTAGAGATTGGTTAGAACAGACTAGCGGGTTGACCCAGTACTTC.

The rearrangement uses TRBV4-3 and TRBJ2-6, with a tentative D call TRBD1 (6 bases). Trimming removed 1 base at V and 0 bases at J, with 13 bases between. Germline CDR1 and CDR2: LGHNA and YSLEER. This CDR3 has 18 residues. The CDR3 sequence: CASSQGVRGNSGANVLTF. CDR3 DNA sequence: TGCGCCAGCAGCCAAGGGGTCAGGGGAAACTCTGGGGCCAACGTCCTGACTTTC.

This clonotype has only a few counts. The chain has TRBV5-1 and TRBJ2-5; D possibly corresponds to TRBD2 (5 bases). This CDR3 contains 15 residues. Trimming pared 6 bases from V and 6 bases from J, leaving 21 bases between. Germline-derived CDR1 and CDR2 are SGHRS and YFSETQ. CDR3 sequence: CASNEGLSAGQTQYF. CDR3 nucleotides: TGCGCCAGCAACGAGGGCCTTTCCGCTGGGCAGACCCAGTACTTC.

Only a few counts were recorded for this clonotype. The chain joins TRBV7-2 to TRBJ2-3; weak D call: TRBD2 (6 bases). This CDR3 is 15 amino acids long. CDR1 is SGHTA, CDR2 FQGNSA, per germline. Trimming stripped 3 bases from V and 2 bases from J, with 12 bases between. The CDR3 region is CASSFSGGITDTQYF. The CDR3 bases are TGTGCCAGCAGCTTTAGCGGAGGGATCACAGATACGCAGTATTTT. The whole variable domain, filled in from reference TRBV7-2 and TRBJ2-3, reads GAGVSQSPSNKVTEKGKDVELRCDPISGHTALYWYRQSLGQGLEFLIYFQGNSAPDKSGLPSDRFSAERTGGSVSTLTIQRTQQEDSAVYLCASSFSGGITDTQYFGPGTRLTVL.

The CDR3 here is CASSSPGQSNQPQHF. CDR3 nucleotides: TGTGCCAGTAGTTCACCGGGACAGAGCAATCAGCCCCAGCATTTT. J is TRBJ1-5 and V is TRBV19; 7 nucleotides match TRBD1. The CDR3 consists of 15 residues. The germline CDR1 and CDR2 sequences are LNHDA and SQIVND (reference sequence). J gave up 1 base and V 5 bases, and 5 bases lay outside the gene matches.

This clonotype was seen a handful of times. The chain is built from TRBV14 and TRBJ2-5; TRBD1 matches at 9 bases. The CDR3 is made up of 17 amino acids. V was clipped by 2 bases and J by 2 bases; unmatched bases: 9. Germline-derived CDR1 and CDR2 are SGHDN and FVKESK. The CDR3: CASSQPTGGGPQETQYF. The CDR3 DNA sequence: TGTGCCAGCAGCCAACCGACAGGGGGGGGTCCTCAAGAGACCCAGTACTTC.

This clonotype was counted many times. The V and J genes are TRBV6-4 and TRBJ2-1, with 12 bases fitting TRBD2. CDR1 is MRHNA, CDR2 SNTAGT, per germline. With V trimmed by 3 bases and J by 3 bases, 0 bases remained unmatched. This CDR3 spans 15 amino acids. The CDR3 coding sequence is TGTGCCAGCAGTGAGACTAGCGGGAGCTACAATGAGCAGTTCTTC. Protein sequence: CASSETSGSYNEQFF.

The V gene is TRBV29-1, the J gene TRBJ2-1; D not certain. The CDR3 contains 12 residues. Trimming removed 4 bases from V and 6 bases from J, with 10 bases in between. Germline CDR1 is SQVTM and CDR2 is ANQGSEA. The DNA for the CDR3 is TGCAGCGTTGCTAGTATCGGCAATGAGCAGTTCTTC. Translating gives CSVASIGNEQFF.

The chain joins TRBV18 to TRBJ2-3, with D unclear. This CDR3 comprises 14 residues. The ends were cut back, 4 bases at V and 1 base at J, with 9 bases in the middle. Germline CDR1 and CDR2: KGHSH and LQKENI. The CDR3 nucleotides are TGTGCCAGCTCACTGAGGACGGGCACAGATACGCAGTATTTT. Translated: CASSLRTGTDTQYF.

J is TRBJ2-7 and V is TRBV20-1; D unclear. V gave up 3 bases and J gave up 0 bases, with 15 bases separating them. In germline, CDR1 is DFQATT, CDR2 SNEGSKA (reference sequence). CDR3 length equals 15 residues. The CDR3 DNA reads TGCAGTGCTAGCCCCTCCGGCGGAGACTCCTACGAGCAGTACTTC. This gives the protein CSASPSGGDSYEQYF.

This clonotype was seen at least ten times. J is TRBJ2-7 and V is TRBV9; tentative D call: TRBD2 (6 bases). With 4 bases removed from V and 3 bases from J, the gap between germline ends came to 17 bases. Germline V gives CDR1 SGDLS, CDR2 YYNGEE. The CDR3 has 15 amino acids. The CDR3 region has the DNA TGTGCCAGCAGCCCATCGGGACTTAATGTCTACGAGCAGTACTTC. Its translation: CASSPSGLNVYEQYF.

This clonotype has a count of ten or more. V is TRBV5-6 and J is TRBJ2-7, with TRBD1 matching 8 bases. CDR1 and CDR2 (germline): SGHDT, YYEEEE. Trimming at V came to 4 bases and at J to 3 bases, leaving 6 bases not matched to a gene. The CDR3 has 14 amino acids. CDR3 DNA: TGTGCCAGCAGCGGGACAGGAAGCCTCTACGAGCAGTACTTC. Amino acids: CASSGTGSLYEQYF. Full variable domain (missing parts from reference TRBV5-6 and TRBJ2-7): DAGVTQSPTHLIKTRGQQVTLRCSPKSGHDTVSWYQQALGQGPQFIFQYYEEEERQRGNFPDRFSGHQFPNYSSELNVNALLLGDSALYLCASSGTGSLYEQYFGPGTRLTVT.

There are many counts of this clonotype. The rearrangement joins TRBV7-7 to TRBJ2-1, with 8 bases aligning to TRBD2. V lost 5 bases and J lost 6; bases outside the gene matches: 15. The CDR3 sequence is 17 residues long. The germline CDR1 and CDR2 sequences are SSHAT and FNYEAQ (reference sequence). In DNA, the CDR3 is TGTGCCAGCAGCCGGGGGCGGGGGGCAGGGACCCTCAATGAGCAGTTCTTC. Its translation is CASSRGRGAGTLNEQFF. Full variable domain (remainder filled in from reference TRBV7-7 and TRBJ2-1): GAGVSQSPRYKVTKRGQDVTLRCDPISSHATLYWYQQALGQGPEFLTYFNYEAQPDKSGLPSDRFSAERPEGSISTLTIQRTEQRDSAMYRCASSRGRGAGTLNEQFFGPGTRLTVL.

V gene TRBV20-1 combines with J gene TRBJ1-5, with TRBD1 as a possible D gene (6 bases). Trimming removed 1 base from V and 3 bases from J, with 16 bases in between. Germline CDR1 and CDR2: DFQATT and SNEGSKA (reference sequence). The CDR3 is made up of 16 amino acids. The CDR3 DNA is TGCAGTGCTAGAGGCCTCTCGGGGGGCTTCAATCAGCCCCAGCATTTT. Translated, it gives CSARGLSGGFNQPQHF.

J is TRBJ1-3 and V is TRBV20-1; D gene uncertain. CDR1 is DFQATT, CDR2 SNEGSKA, per germline (reference sequence). The ends were cut back, 7 bases at V and 0 bases at J, with 4 bases in the middle. This CDR3 is built from 11 residues. CDR3 protein: CSGHSGNTIYF. CDR3 DNA: TGCAGTGGGCACTCTGGAAACACCATATATTTT.

This clonotype was detected once. J is TRBJ2-6 and V is TRBV6-4, with 9 bases identical to TRBD1. V lost 8 bases, J lost 0 bases, and 5 bases stayed unmatched. CDR1 MRHNA and CDR2 SNTAGT come from the germline V gene. The CDR3 length is 16 residues. The DNA for the CDR3 is TGTGCCAGCGCTGAGACAGGGGGCTCTGGGGCCAACGTCCTGACTTTC. It yields the protein CASAETGGSGANVLTF.

V and J are TRBV7-8 and TRBJ1-5, with 9 bases matching TRBD1. Germline lookup yields CDR1 SGHVS and CDR2 FQNEAQ. The V and J ends lost 3 bases and 0 bases, in that order; junction bases with no gene match: 9. The CDR3 has 18 residues. The CDR3 is CASSLVRTGVGSNQPQHF. The CDR3 nucleotides read TGTGCCAGCAGCTTGGTAAGGACAGGGGTCGGTAGCAATCAGCCCCAGCATTTT.

This chain links TRBV18 with TRBJ1-1, with a weak D call TRBD1 (5 bases). Trimming pared 5 bases from V and 5 bases from J, leaving 15 bases between. This CDR3 is built from 14 residues. Looked up from germline, CDR1 is KGHSH and CDR2 is LQKENI. CDR3 loop: CASSIALGGTEAFF. The CDR3 DNA sequence: TGTGCCAGCTCAATCGCCCTTGGGGGGACTGAAGCTTTCTTT.

This clonotype was observed at least ten times. This rearrangement joins TRBV4-1 to TRBJ2-7; D may correspond to TRBD1 or TRBD2 (6 bases each). V dropped 4 bases and J dropped 6 bases, with 19 bases sitting between them. Looked up from germline, CDR1 is MGHRA and CDR2 is YSYEKL. This CDR3 is 15 amino acids long. The CDR3 nucleotides read TGCGCCAGCAGCCTGAGCGGAGGGGGAGTTTCCGAGCAGTACTTC. Amino acids: CASSLSGGGVSEQYF.